Each of the 16 T cell receptor beta chains below was sequenced from the same sample in a study of blood T cell repertoires in COVID-19. Method: immunoSEQ multiplex PCR; TCRdb's copy keeps in-frame clones and lacks some. The table records 300,000 or so clones, roughly 87% of them present only once. Sequencing input: PBMCs or T cells enriched from blood (not recorded which). The origin of the receptors is a woman aged 30 to 39 who had recovered from COVID-19.

The chain combines TRBV5-4 with TRBJ2-4; maybe TRBD2 (5 bases). Trimming shortened V by 6 bases and J by 1 base, and 11 bases separated the two germline ends. The CDR3 length is 14 residues. Per germline, CDR1 SGHNT and CDR2 YYREEE (reference sequence). Written as DNA, the CDR3 is TGTGCCAGCAAACGGGGTGGGGCCAAAAACATTCAGTACTTC. It encodes CASKRGGAKNIQYF.

The chain joins TRBV5-1 to TRBJ2-1, with TRBD1 matching 7 bases. V lost 4 bases and J lost 2; bases outside the gene matches: 9. Germline V lookup: CDR1 SGHRS, CDR2 YFSETQ. The CDR3 is 16 residues long. Here the CDR3 reads CASSRQQGMTYNEQFF. The CDR3 DNA follows: TGCGCCAGCAGCCGACAACAGGGGATGACCTACAATGAGCAGTTCTTC.

This clone was detected only a few times. The rearrangement links TRBV28 to TRBJ1-4; perhaps TRBD1 as D (5 bases). CDR3 length: 16 amino acids. Germline-derived CDR1 and CDR2 are MDHEN and SYDVKM. Trimming stripped 7 bases from V and 10 bases from J, with 25 bases between. The CDR3 sequence: CASTPPAGGRQRKLFF. CDR3 nucleotides: TGTGCCAGCACTCCCCCTGCGGGGGGGAGGCAGCGAAAACTGTTTTTT.

The CDR3 DNA is TGTGCCAGCAGCCGTACTACGGGACACACCCTCTCCTACGAGCAGTACTTC. Amino acids: CASSRTTGHTLSYEQYF. V usage is TRBV7-8 and J usage is TRBJ2-7; D possibly corresponds to TRBD1 (6 bases). The germline V gene encodes CDR1 SGHVS and CDR2 FQNEAQ. The CDR3 is made up of 17 amino acids. Trimming stripped 5 bases from V and 0 bases from J, with 20 bases between.

V is TRBV3-1 (or the pseudogene TRBV3-2) and J is TRBJ1-1; D unresolved. V lost 3 bases and J lost 6, with 11 bases in between. The germline V gene encodes CDR1 LGHDT and CDR2 YNNKEL (reference sequence). The CDR3 totals 13 residues. The CDR3 DNA is TGTGCCAGCAGCCATGGAAGAGGAGCTGAAGCTTTCTTT. Its protein is CASSHGRGAEAFF.

This clone was seen a few times. The chain is built from TRBV12-3 or TRBV12-4 and TRBJ2-1, with no clear D. V lost 4 bases, J lost 6 bases, and 7 bases lay in between. The CDR3 spans 12 residues. The CDR3 DNA reads as TGTGCCAGCAGTTCCAATCCCAATGAGCAGTTCTTC. This sequence encodes CASSSNPNEQFF.

The chain combines TRBV3-1 (or the pseudogene TRBV3-2) with TRBJ2-1; 9 bases match TRBD2. Germline loops: CDR1 LGHDT, CDR2 YNNKEL (reference sequence). The CDR3 is made up of 14 amino acids. V lost 6 bases to trimming and J lost 5 bases; unmatched junction nucleotides: 5. CDR3 amino acids: CASSRLAENNEQFF. The CDR3 DNA reads as TGTGCCAGCAGTCGACTAGCGGAAAACAATGAGCAGTTCTTC.

This chain uses TRBV6-5 with TRBJ2-5; D perhaps matches TRBD2 (6 bases). This CDR3 is 11 amino acids long. The V gene's germline CDR1 is MNHEY and CDR2 SVGAGI. Trimming stripped 6 bases from V and 7 bases from J, with 9 bases between. In DNA form, the CDR3 reads TGTGCCAGCAGCAACGGGGGGACCCAGTACTTC. This codes for CASSNGGTQYF.

This sequence joins TRBV19 and TRBJ1-1; D possibly corresponds to TRBD1 (5 bases). The CDR3 covers 12 residues. V lost 10 bases and J 4 bases, leaving 13 bases between the germline ends. Germline assignment: CDR1 LNHDA and CDR2 SQIVND (reference sequence). CDR3 protein: CATGVTGTEAFF. CDR3 DNA sequence: TGTGCCACGGGGGTTACGGGCACTGAAGCTTTCTTT. Full variable domain (rest looked up from reference TRBV19 and TRBJ1-1): DGGITQSPKYLFRKEGQNVTLSCEQNLNHDAMYWYRQDPGQGLRLIYYSQIVNDFQKGDIAEGYSVSREKKESFPLTVTSAQKNPTAFYLCATGVTGTEAFFGQGTRLTVV.

The V call is TRBV5-1, the J call TRBJ1-2; 7 bases are shared with TRBD1. The CDR3 has 16 residues. Germline-derived CDR1 and CDR2 are SGHRS and YFSETQ. Germline trimming cut 4 bases from V and 4 bases from J; bases unmatched to any gene: 13. The CDR3 DNA reads TGCGCCAGCAGCCAAACCCCAGGGGGAGGTGGCTATGGCTACACCTTC. Protein product: CASSQTPGGGGYGYTF.

DNA of the CDR3: TGCAGGGCCCAAATCAGGGATGGCTACACCTTC. This translates into CRAQIRDGYTF. The rearrangement uses TRBV20-1 and TRBJ1-2; TRBD1 is a possible D gene (5 bases). The germline gives CDR1 DFQATT, CDR2 SNEGSKA (reference sequence). CDR3 length: 11 amino acids.

About this clone itself: This same CDR3 is encoded by further DNA sequences in the sample. The V and J genes are TRBV5-1 and TRBJ1-1, with TRBD1 identical over 8 bases. Germline CDR1 SGHRS, CDR2 YFSETQ. V lost 4 bases and J lost 1; bases outside the gene matches: 3. The CDR3 totals 14 residues. CDR3 in DNA: TGCGCCAGCAGCAGCGGGACAGGGAACACTGAAGCTTTCTTT. It specifies CASSSGTGNTEAFF.

The genes are TRBV6-5 and TRBJ2-7; 10 nucleotides line up with TRBD1. This CDR3 spans 14 amino acids. The V gene end was trimmed by 5 bases and the J gene end by 3 bases; junction bases not matched to a gene: 4. The V gene's germline CDR1 is MNHEY and CDR2 SVGAGI. The CDR3 DNA follows: TGTGCCAGCAGTCGGGGACAGGGGCACTACGAGCAGTACTTC. This encodes CASSRGQGHYEQYF.

CDR3 coding DNA: TGTGCCAGCAAGGGACAGCCGAACACTGAAGCTTTCTTT. This translates into CASKGQPNTEAFF. V and J are TRBV7-3 and TRBJ1-1, with TRBD1 identical over 7 bases. With 7 bases clipped from V and 1 base from J, the junction kept 3 bases outside the gene matches. This CDR3 is built from 13 residues. Germline loops: CDR1 SGHTA, CDR2 FQGTGA.

The chain couples TRBV2 to TRBJ2-3; 10 bases agree with TRBD2. Germline CDR1 is SNHLY and CDR2 is FYNNEI. This CDR3 contains 17 residues. The junction had 16 bases not matched to a gene; V was cut back by 7 bases and J by 6 bases. The CDR3 sequence: CASNFPRAGGPGDTQYF. The CDR3 region has the DNA TGTGCCAGCAACTTCCCGCGAGCGGGGGGGCCAGGGGATACGCAGTATTTT. The variable domain in full, completed from reference TRBV2 and TRBJ2-3, reads EPEVTQTPSHQVTQMGQEVILRCVPISNHLYFYWYRQILGQKVEFLVSFYNNEISEKSEIFDDQFSVERPDGSNFTLKIRSTKLEDSAMYFCASNFPRAGGPGDTQYFGPGTRLTVL.

This chain links TRBV4-3 with TRBJ1-2, with no clear D. CDR1 LGHNA and CDR2 YSLEER come from the germline V gene. Trimming removed 2 bases at V and 2 bases at J, with 12 bases between. The CDR3 has 15 residues. The CDR3 DNA follows: TGCGCCAGCAGCCAAAGCAGCGGAGGCAACTATGGCTACACCTTC. Protein: CASSQSSGGNYGYTF.